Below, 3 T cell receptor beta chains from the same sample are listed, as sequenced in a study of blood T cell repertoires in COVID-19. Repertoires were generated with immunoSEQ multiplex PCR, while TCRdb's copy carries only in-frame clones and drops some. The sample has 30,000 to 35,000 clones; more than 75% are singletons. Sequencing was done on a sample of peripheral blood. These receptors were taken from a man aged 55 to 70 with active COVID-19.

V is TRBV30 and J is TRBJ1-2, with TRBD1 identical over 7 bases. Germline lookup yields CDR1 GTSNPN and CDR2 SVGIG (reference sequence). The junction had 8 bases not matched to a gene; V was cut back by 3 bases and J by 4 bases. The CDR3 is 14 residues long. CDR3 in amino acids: CAWRETGRAYGYTF. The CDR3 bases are TGTGCCTGGAGAGAGACAGGGAGAGCCTATGGCTACACCTTC.

The CDR3 region has the DNA TGTGCCAGCATTATCGGCACCGGGGAGCTGTTTTTT. It specifies CASIIGTGELFF. V usage is TRBV6-6 and J usage is TRBJ2-2; D remains unclear. The CDR3 loop spans 12 amino acids. In germline, CDR1 is MNHNY, CDR2 SVGAGI (reference sequence). With 7 bases removed from V and 4 bases from J, the gap between germline ends came to 7 bases.

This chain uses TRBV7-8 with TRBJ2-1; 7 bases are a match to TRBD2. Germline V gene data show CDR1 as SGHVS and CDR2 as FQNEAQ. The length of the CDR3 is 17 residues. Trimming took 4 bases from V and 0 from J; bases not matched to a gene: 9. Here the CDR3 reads CASSSRLASISYNEQFF. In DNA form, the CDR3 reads TGTGCCAGCAGCTCCCGACTAGCTTCTATCTCCTACAATGAGCAGTTCTTC.